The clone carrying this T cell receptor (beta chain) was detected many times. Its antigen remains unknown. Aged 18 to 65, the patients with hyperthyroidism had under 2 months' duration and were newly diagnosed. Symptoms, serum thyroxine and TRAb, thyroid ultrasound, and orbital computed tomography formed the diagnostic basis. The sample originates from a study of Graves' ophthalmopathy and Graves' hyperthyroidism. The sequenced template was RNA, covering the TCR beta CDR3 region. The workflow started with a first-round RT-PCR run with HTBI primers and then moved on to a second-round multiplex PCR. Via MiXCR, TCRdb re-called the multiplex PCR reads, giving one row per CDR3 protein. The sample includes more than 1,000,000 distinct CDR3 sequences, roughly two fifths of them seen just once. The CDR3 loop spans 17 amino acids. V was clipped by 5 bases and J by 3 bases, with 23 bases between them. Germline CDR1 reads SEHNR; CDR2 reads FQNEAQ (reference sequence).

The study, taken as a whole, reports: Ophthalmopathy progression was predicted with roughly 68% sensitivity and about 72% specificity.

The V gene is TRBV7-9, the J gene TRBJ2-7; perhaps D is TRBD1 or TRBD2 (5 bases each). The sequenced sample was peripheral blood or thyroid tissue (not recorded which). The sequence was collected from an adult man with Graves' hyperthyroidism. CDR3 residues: CASSLSTGRTAYYEQYF. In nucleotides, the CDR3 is TGTGCCAGCAGCCTGTCGACGGGACGAACGGCCTACTACGAGCAGTACTTC. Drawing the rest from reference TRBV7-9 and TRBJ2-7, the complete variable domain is DTGVSQNPRHKITKRGQNVTFRCDPISEHNRLYWYRQTLGQGPEFLTYFQNEAQLEKSRLLSDRFSAERPKGSFSTLEIQRTEQGDSAMYLCASSLSTGRTAYYEQYFGPGTRLTVT.